A selection of T cell receptor beta chains follows, all from one sample in a study of T-cell memory formation after mild COVID-19. A single record per CDR3 protein comes from TCRdb applying MiXCR to the 5' RACE reads. Here the sample spans approximately 180,000 distinct CDR3 sequences, 16% being singletons. The sequencing input was PBMCs or a T cell subset sorted from them (not recorded which). The receptors come from an adult woman who had mild COVID-19 (a few samples of this study predate the infection). Cell type and time point are not known. Both conserved end residues are part of each CDR3. A D gene is named only where the DNA matches it firmly. Rows may omit the clone size; those that give it use once, few, many or a size class.

clone_size,j_call,d_call,v_call,cdr3_aa,cdr3_nt
-,TRBJ2-1,TRBD2,TRBV5-1,CASSSSGLAGIEQFF,TGCGCCAGCAGCTCTTCGGGACTAGCGGGGATTGAGCAGTTCTTC
few,TRBJ2-1,-,TRBV6-6,CASSLTVLYNEQFF,TGTGCCAGCTCGTTAACAGTCCTATACAATGAGCAGTTCTTC
few,TRBJ1-5,-,TRBV4-2,CASSLGSQSNQPQHF,TGTGCCAGCAGCCTGGGCTCTCAGAGCAATCAGCCCCAGCATTTT
-,TRBJ2-7,TRBD1,TRBV7-9,CASNPIQGAYEQYF,TGTGCCAGCAACCCCATACAGGGGGCCTACGAGCAGTACTTC
-,TRBJ2-2,-,TRBV29-1,CSVQDTYTTGELFF,TGCAGCGTTCAGGACACATATACCACCGGGGAGCTGTTTTTT
-,TRBJ2-3,-,TRBV20-1,CSALNQGAGIGTDTQYF,TGCAGTGCTCTGAATCAGGGCGCGGGCATCGGCACAGATACGCAGTATTTT
-,TRBJ2-7,-,TRBV6-1,CASSKGVVNEQYF,TGTGCCAGCTCCAAAGGGGTAGTCAACGAGCAGTACTTC
-,TRBJ2-7,-,TRBV5-1,CASVPPTGNEQYF,TGCGCCAGCGTCCCTCCGACAGGCAACGAGCAGTACTTC
-,TRBJ2-3,-,TRBV6-5,CASIPTVGITDTQYF,TGTGCCAGCATTCCGACAGTGGGGATCACAGATACGCAGTATTTT
-,TRBJ2-1,-,TRBV9,CASSVGSSYNEQFF,TGTGCCAGCAGCGTAGGTAGCTCCTACAATGAGCAGTTCTTC
-,TRBJ2-7,-,TRBV2,CASSESGRISYEQYF,TGTGCCAGCAGTGAATCCGGCAGGATTTCCTACGAGCAGTACTTC
few,TRBJ2-1,-,TRBV6-2/TRBV6-3,CASSYEDQDEQFF,TGTGCCAGCAGTTACGAGGATCAGGATGAGCAGTTCTTC
few,TRBJ2-3,-,TRBV20-1,CSARGWGSTDTQYF,TGCAGTGCTAGAGGTTGGGGGAGTACAGATACGCAGTATTTT
-,TRBJ2-3,-,TRBV7-9,CASSSKQPGDTQYF,TGTGCCAGCAGCTCAAAACAGCCAGGAGATACGCAGTATTTT
many,TRBJ1-5,-,TRBV24-1,CATSDSGRGHNQPQHF,TGTGCCACCAGTGATTCGGGCAGGGGACACAATCAGCCCCAGCATTTT
many,TRBJ2-7,TRBD1,TRBV25-1,CASSVEQGAYEQYF,TGTGCCAGCAGTGTGGAACAGGGGGCGTACGAGCAGTACTTC
few,TRBJ2-5,-,TRBV18,CASSNSASLLAFETQYF,TGTGCCAGCTCAAACAGTGCTAGCCTCTTGGCTTTCGAGACCCAGTACTTC
many,TRBJ2-7,-,TRBV5-1,CASSLNSGAYEQYF,TGCGCCAGCAGCTTGAATAGTGGGGCCTACGAGCAGTACTTC
few,TRBJ1-1,-,TRBV5-1,CASTHSLNTEAFF,TGCGCCAGCACCCATTCTTTGAACACTGAAGCTTTCTTT
few,TRBJ2-7,TRBD1,TRBV12-3/TRBV12-4,CASSYGTGGRYEQYF,TGTGCCAGCAGTTATGGGACAGGGGGTCGCTACGAGCAGTACTTC
few,TRBJ2-2,-,TRBV24-1,CATSDLMGFTGELFF,TGTGCCACCAGTGATCTAATGGGTTTCACCGGGGAGCTGTTTTTT
few,TRBJ2-5,-,TRBV5-5,CASSDWGRQETQYF,TGTGCCAGCAGCGATTGGGGCAGACAAGAGACCCAGTACTTC
few,TRBJ2-7,-,TRBV6-2/TRBV6-3,CASSYRPRTRSSYEQYF,TGTGCCAGCAGTTACAGACCTAGGACAAGGAGCTCCTACGAGCAGTACTTC
few,TRBJ2-2,TRBD2,TRBV5-1,CASSIGRGNTGELFF,TGCGCCAGCAGCATCGGGAGGGGAAACACCGGGGAGCTGTTTTTT
-,TRBJ2-7,-,TRBV5-1,CASSLEAVGEQYF,TGCGCCAGCAGCTTGGAAGCGGTGGGTGAGCAGTACTTC
-,TRBJ2-3,TRBD2,TRBV4-3,CASSPGTSGRTDTQYF,TGCGCCAGCAGCCCGGGGACTAGCGGACGCACAGATACGCAGTATTTT
few,TRBJ2-7,-,TRBV9,CASSVDSGPYEQYF,TGTGCCAGCAGCGTAGACTCTGGCCCCTACGAGCAGTACTTC
-,TRBJ1-5,TRBD1,TRBV20-1,CSATSRGGQPQHF,TGCAGTGCCACCAGCAGGGGGGGTCAGCCCCAGCATTTT
few,TRBJ1-3,-,TRBV6-2/TRBV6-3,CASSLRNTIYF,TGTGCCAGCAGTTTGCGAAACACCATATATTTT
-,TRBJ2-5,TRBD1,TRBV5-4,CASSPGQRQETQYF,TGTGCCAGCAGCCCGGGACAGAGGCAAGAGACCCAGTACTTC
-,TRBJ2-2,TRBD1,TRBV19,CASSINLAGGTGELFF,TGTGCCAGTAGTATTAATTTGGCAGGGGGCACCGGGGAGCTGTTTTTT
many,TRBJ2-7,-,TRBV30,CAWSSTGRSYEQYF,TGTGCCTGGAGTTCTACAGGGCGATCCTACGAGCAGTACTTC
-,TRBJ2-7,-,TRBV13,CASSRARGYEQYF,TGTGCCAGCAGCAGAGCGAGGGGCTACGAGCAGTACTTC
-,TRBJ2-5,TRBD1,TRBV7-2,CASSSQGAEETQYF,TGTGCCAGCAGCTCACAGGGGGCGGAAGAGACCCAGTACTTC
-,TRBJ2-7,TRBD1,TRBV20-1,CSAGGQGVYEQYF,TGCAGTGCTGGAGGACAGGGGGTTTACGAGCAGTACTTC
-,TRBJ2-5,TRBD2,TRBV12-3/TRBV12-4,CASSSSGLAGRETQYF,TGTGCCAGCAGTTCCTCGGGACTAGCTGGTCGAGAGACCCAGTACTTC
-,TRBJ2-5,-,TRBV30,CAYSPLQETQYF,TGTGCCTATAGCCCTCTCCAAGAGACCCAGTACTTC
-,TRBJ2-7,-,TRBV5-1,CASSLDSGTAYEQYF,TGCGCCAGCAGCTTAGATTCTGGGACCGCGTACGAGCAGTACTTC
-,TRBJ1-3,-,TRBV6-5,CASSYSRTASGNTIYF,TGTGCCAGCAGTTACTCGAGGACGGCCTCTGGAAACACCATATATTTT
-,TRBJ1-1,-,TRBV14,CASSQEGGRVMNTEAFF,TGTGCCAGCAGCCAAGAAGGAGGGCGGGTTATGAACACTGAAGCTTTCTTT
-,TRBJ2-5,TRBD1,TRBV11-2,CASSSGQVSVTQYF,TGTGCCAGCAGCTCAGGACAGGTCTCAGTGACCCAGTACTTC
many,TRBJ2-1,-,TRBV29-1,CSVEGGESSYNEQFF,TGCAGCGTTGAAGGCGGAGAAAGCTCCTACAATGAGCAGTTCTTC
-,TRBJ2-1,-,TRBV4-1,CASSQVRQSHNEQFF,TGCGCCAGCAGCCAAGTTAGGCAGTCGCACAATGAGCAGTTCTTC
few,TRBJ2-7,-,TRBV6-5,CASRRDRKTYEQYF,TGTGCCAGCAGGCGGGACAGAAAGACCTACGAGCAGTACTTC
few,TRBJ1-5,-,TRBV6-5,CASSGGAEQPQHF,TGTGCCAGCAGCGGGGGGGCCGAACAGCCCCAGCATTTT
once,TRBJ1-5,-,TRBV24-1,CATSDSAWGNQPQHF,TGTGCCACCAGTGATTCGGCATGGGGCAATCAGCCCCAGCATTTT